The sequence of this T cell receptor (beta chain) was determined in a study of patients and donors after allogeneic stem cell transplantation. This clonotype was counted a few times. TCRdb reanalysed the RT-PCR reads using MiXCR and keeps one entry per CDR3 protein. The sample includes about 160,000 distinct CDR3 sequences, approximately 28% seen only once; the top ten take under 3.5%. V was pared by 2 bases and J by 7 bases, with 9 bases between. The CDR3 is made up of 14 amino acids. Germline lookup yields CDR1 ENHRY and CDR2 SYGVKD. The sample was blood, either unsorted or a sorted T cell fraction (not recorded which). The V and J genes are TRBV10-3 and TRBJ1-6; no firm D call. The sequence was collected from a human donor who was either an allogeneic HSCT recipient or a stem cell or donor lymphocyte infusion donor (not recorded which). It is not recorded whose cells these are; they may come from a transplant donor. The CDR3, as DNA: TGTGCCATCAGTGAGCCTTCGATGAATTCACCCCTCCACTTT. Its protein product is CAISEPSMNSPLHF.